This T cell receptor beta chain was obtained from a study of response to subunit inactivated influenza vaccine. TCRdb fed the RT-PCR reads into MiXCR, producing one record per CDR3 protein. Found here are roughly 650,000 distinct CDR3 sequences, 15% to 19% of them singletons; the top ten hold 11%. This CDR3 spans 15 amino acids. The junction had 7 bases not matched to a gene; V was cut back by 2 bases and J by 4 bases. CDR1 and CDR2 (germline): SEHNR, FQNEAQ (reference sequence). The sequence was collected from a man aged 45-65 years who received an inactivated influenza vaccine. The chain has TRBV7-9 and TRBJ2-5; 7 nucleotides line up with TRBD2. Here the sequenced sample was PBMCs from blood, taken about 13 days after vaccination. CDR3 nucleotides: TGTGCCAGCAGCTTATTACGGGGGGAGTTAGAGACCCAGTACTTC. This codes for CASSLLRGELETQYF.